This TCR beta chain is drawn from a study of blood T cell repertoires in COVID-19. About the study: Italy, Spain and the United States were the sources of the convalescent and acute COVID-19 samples. PBMCs, B-cell-depleted T cells, or T cells provided the cDNA or gDNA that made up the material.

Unmatched junction bases numbered 17, after V lost 4 bases and J lost 5 bases. There are 18 residues in the CDR3. The germline CDR1 and CDR2 sequences are SGHRS and YFSETQ. Authors' methods: Amplified reference gene primers provided the basis for estimating nucleated cell counts. TCRdb's table, derived via immunoSEQ multiplex PCR, lists solely in-frame clones and lacks some. V and J calls and clone size are copied from that table; D and trimming were computed from the DNA. The sample carries 180,000 or so clones, 86% recorded once. The receptor's source is a woman aged 25 to 45 with active or convalescent COVID-19. The chain employs TRBV5-1 and TRBJ1-2, with 10 bases fitting TRBD1. Sequenced: peripheral blood. DNA for the CDR3: TGCGCCAGCAGCATGGGACAGGGGTCGGCCCTTTTAGGGTATGGCTACACCTTC. It specifies CASSMGQGSALLGYGYTF.